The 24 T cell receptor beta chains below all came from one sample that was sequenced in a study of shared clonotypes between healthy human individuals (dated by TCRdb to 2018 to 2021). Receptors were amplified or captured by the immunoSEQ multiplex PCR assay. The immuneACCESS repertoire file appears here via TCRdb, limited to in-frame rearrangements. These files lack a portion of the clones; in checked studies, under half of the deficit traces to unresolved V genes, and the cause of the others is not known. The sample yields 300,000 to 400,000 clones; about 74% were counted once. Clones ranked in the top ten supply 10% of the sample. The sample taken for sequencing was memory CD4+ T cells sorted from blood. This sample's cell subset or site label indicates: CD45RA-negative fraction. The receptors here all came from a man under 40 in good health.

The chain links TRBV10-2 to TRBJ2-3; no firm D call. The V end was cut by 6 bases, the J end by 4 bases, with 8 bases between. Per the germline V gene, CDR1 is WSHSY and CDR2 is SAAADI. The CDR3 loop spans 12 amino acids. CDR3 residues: CASSQNADTQYF. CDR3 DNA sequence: TGCGCCAGCAGCCAGAATGCAGATACGCAGTATTTT.

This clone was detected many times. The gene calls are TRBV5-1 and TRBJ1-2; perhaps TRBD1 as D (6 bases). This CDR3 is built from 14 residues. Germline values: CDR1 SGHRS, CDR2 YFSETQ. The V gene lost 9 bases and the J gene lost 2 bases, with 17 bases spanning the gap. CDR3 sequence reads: CATALDTGNYGYTF. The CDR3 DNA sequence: TGCGCCACTGCCCTAGACACAGGGAACTATGGCTACACCTTC.

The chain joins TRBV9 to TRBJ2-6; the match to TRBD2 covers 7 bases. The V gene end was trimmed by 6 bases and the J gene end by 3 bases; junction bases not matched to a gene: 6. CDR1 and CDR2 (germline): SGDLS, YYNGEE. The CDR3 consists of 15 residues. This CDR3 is CASTPGGYGANVLTF. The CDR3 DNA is TGTGCCAGCACCCCCGGGGGGTATGGGGCCAACGTCCTGACTTTC.

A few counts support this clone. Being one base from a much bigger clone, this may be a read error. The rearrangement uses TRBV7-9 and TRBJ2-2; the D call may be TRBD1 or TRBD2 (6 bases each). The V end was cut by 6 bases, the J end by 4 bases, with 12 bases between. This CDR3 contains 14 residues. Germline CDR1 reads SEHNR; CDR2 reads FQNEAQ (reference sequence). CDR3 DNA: TGTGCCAGCAGTCTAACGGGGGCCACCGGGGAGCTGTTTTTT. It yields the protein CASSLTGATGELFF. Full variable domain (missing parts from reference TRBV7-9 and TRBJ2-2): DTGVSQNPRHKITKRGQNVTFRCDPISEHNRLYWYRQTLGQGPEFLTYFQNEAQLEKSRLLSDRFSAERPKGSFSTLEIQRTEQGDSAMYLCASSLTGATGELFFGEGSRLTVL.

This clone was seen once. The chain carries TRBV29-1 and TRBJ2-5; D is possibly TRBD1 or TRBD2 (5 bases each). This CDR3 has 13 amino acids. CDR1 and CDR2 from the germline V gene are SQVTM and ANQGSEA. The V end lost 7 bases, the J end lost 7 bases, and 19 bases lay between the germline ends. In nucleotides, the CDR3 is TGCAGCGGCCGGGACGTCATTACTATGACCCAGTACTTC. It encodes CSGRDVITMTQYF.

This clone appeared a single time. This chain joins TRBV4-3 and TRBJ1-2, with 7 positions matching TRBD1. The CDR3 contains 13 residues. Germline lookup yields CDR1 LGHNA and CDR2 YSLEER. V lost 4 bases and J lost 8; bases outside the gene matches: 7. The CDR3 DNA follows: TGCGCCAGCAGCCCTAACAGGGGATTGGGCTACACCTTC. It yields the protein CASSPNRGLGYTF.

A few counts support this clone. The CDR3 reads CASSLGQGSYGYTF. In DNA form, the CDR3 reads TGCGCCAGCAGCTTGGGACAGGGCAGCTATGGCTACACCTTC. The rearrangement links TRBV5-1 to TRBJ1-2; 7 nucleotides match TRBD1. There are 14 residues in the CDR3. V dropped 0 bases and J dropped 4; count of bases not matched to a gene: 3. The V gene's germline CDR1 is SGHRS and CDR2 YFSETQ. The full variable domain, in which reference TRBV5-1 and TRBJ1-2 provide the parts outside the CDR3, is KAGVTQTPRYLIKTRGQQVTLSCSPISGHRSVSWYQQTPGQGLQFLFEYFSETQRNKGNFPGRFSGRQFSNSRSEMNVSTLELGDSALYLCASSLGQGSYGYTFGSGTRLTVV.

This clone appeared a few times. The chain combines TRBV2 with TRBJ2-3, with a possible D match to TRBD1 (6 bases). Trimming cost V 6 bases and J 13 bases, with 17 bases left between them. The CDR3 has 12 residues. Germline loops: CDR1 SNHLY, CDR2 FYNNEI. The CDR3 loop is CASRETGGQEYF. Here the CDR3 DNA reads TGTGCCAGCAGGGAGACAGGTGGCCAAGAGTATTTT.

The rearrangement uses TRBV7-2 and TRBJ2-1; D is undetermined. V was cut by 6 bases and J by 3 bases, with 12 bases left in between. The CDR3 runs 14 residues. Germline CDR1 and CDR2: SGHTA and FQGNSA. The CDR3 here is CASSYEPNYNEQFF. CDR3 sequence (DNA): TGTGCCAGCAGTTACGAGCCCAACTACAATGAGCAGTTCTTC.

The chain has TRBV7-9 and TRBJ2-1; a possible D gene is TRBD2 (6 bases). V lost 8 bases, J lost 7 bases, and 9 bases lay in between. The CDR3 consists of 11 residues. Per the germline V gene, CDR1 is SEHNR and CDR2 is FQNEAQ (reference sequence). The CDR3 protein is CASLGGNEQFF. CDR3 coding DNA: TGTGCCAGCCTTGGGGGGAATGAGCAGTTCTTC.

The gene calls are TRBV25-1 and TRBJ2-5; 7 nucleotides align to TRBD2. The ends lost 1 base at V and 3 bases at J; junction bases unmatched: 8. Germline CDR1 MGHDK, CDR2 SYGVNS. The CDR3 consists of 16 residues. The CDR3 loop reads CASSEFGGRREETQYF. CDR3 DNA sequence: TGTGCCAGCAGTGAATTTGGCGGGAGAAGGGAAGAGACCCAGTACTTC.

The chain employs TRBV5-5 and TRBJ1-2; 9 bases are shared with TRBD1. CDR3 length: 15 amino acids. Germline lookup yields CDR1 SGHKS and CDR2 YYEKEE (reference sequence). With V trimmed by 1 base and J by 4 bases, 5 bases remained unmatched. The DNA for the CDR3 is TGTGCCAGCAGCTTGCCACAGGGGGCGGGCTATGGCTACACCTTC. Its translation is CASSLPQGAGYGYTF.

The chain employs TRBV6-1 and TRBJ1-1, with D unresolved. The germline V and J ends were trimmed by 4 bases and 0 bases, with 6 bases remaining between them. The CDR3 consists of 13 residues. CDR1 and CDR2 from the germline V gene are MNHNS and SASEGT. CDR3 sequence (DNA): TGTGCCAGCAGTGCCTTGGTGAACACTGAAGCTTTCTTT. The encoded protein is CASSALVNTEAFF.

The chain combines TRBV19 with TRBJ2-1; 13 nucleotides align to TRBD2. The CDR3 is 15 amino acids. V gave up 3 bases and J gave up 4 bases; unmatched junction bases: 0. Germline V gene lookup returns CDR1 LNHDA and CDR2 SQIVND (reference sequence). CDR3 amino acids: CASSMTSGRYNEQFF. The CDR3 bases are TGTGCCAGTAGTATGACTAGCGGGAGGTACAATGAGCAGTTCTTC.

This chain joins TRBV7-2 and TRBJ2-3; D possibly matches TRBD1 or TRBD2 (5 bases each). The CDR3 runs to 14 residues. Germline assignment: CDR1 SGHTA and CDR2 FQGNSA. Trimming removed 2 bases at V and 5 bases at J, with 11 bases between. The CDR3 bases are TGTGCCAGCAGCTTAAGAGGGGTTAAAGATACGCAGTATTTT. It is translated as CASSLRGVKDTQYF. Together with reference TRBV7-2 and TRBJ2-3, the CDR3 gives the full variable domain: GAGVSQSPSNKVTEKGKDVELRCDPISGHTALYWYRQSLGQGLEFLIYFQGNSAPDKSGLPSDRFSAERTGGSVSTLTIQRTQQEDSAVYLCASSLRGVKDTQYFGPGTRLTVL.

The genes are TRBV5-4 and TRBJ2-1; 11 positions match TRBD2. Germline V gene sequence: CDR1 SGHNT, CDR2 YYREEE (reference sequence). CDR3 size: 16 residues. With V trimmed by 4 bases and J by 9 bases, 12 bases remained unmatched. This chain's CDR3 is CASSTISGRAGSEQFF. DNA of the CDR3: TGTGCCAGCAGCACCATTAGCGGGAGGGCAGGGAGTGAGCAGTTCTTC.

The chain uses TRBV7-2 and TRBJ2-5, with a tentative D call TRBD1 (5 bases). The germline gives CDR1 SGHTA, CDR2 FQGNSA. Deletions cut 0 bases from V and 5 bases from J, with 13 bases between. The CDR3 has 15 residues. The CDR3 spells CASSLAIGAGETQYF. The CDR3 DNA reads TGTGCCAGCAGCTTAGCGATAGGGGCAGGGGAGACCCAGTACTTC.

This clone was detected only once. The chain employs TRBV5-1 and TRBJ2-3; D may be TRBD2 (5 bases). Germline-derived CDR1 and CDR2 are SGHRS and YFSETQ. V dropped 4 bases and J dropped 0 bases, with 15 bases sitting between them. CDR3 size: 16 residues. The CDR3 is CASSNPAGTSTDTQYF. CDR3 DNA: TGCGCCAGCAGCAACCCCGCGGGTACTAGCACAGATACGCAGTATTTT.

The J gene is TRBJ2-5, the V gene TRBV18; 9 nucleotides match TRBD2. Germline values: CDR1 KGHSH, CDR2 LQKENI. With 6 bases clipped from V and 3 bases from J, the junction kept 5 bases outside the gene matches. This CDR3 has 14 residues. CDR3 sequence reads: CASSKASGEETQYF. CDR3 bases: TGTGCCAGCTCGAAGGCTAGCGGGGAAGAGACCCAGTACTTC.

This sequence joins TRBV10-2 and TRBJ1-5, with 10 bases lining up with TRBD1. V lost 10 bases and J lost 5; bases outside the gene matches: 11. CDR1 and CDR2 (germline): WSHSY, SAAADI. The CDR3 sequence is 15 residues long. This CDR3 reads CATSRDRGTDQPQHF. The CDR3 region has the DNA TGCGCCACCTCCCGGGACAGGGGAACAGATCAGCCCCAGCATTTT.

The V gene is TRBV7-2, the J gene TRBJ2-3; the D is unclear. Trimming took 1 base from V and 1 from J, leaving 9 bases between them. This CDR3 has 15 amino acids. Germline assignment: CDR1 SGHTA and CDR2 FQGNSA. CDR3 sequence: CASSLEGPGTDTQYF. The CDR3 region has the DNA TGTGCCAGCAGCTTAGAAGGGCCGGGCACAGATACGCAGTATTTT.

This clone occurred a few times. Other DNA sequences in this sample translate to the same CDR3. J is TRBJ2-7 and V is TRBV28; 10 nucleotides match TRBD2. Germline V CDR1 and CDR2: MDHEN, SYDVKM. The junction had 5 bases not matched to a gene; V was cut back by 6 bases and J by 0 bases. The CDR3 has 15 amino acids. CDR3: CASSLSGRSSYEQYF. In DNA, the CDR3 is TGTGCCAGCAGCCTTAGCGGGAGGTCCTCCTACGAGCAGTACTTC.

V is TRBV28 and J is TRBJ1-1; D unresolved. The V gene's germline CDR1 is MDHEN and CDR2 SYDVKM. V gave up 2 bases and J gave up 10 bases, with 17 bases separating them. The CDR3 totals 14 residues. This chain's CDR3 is CASSLDQSSLGAFF. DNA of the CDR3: TGTGCCAGCAGTTTAGATCAGTCTTCACTCGGAGCTTTCTTT.

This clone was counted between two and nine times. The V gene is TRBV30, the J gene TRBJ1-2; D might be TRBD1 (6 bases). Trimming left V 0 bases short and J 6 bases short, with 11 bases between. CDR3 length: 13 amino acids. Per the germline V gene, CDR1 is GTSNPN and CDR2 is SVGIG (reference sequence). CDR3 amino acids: CAWSVARGHGYTF. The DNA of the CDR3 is TGTGCCTGGAGTGTAGCCAGGGGCCATGGCTACACCTTC.